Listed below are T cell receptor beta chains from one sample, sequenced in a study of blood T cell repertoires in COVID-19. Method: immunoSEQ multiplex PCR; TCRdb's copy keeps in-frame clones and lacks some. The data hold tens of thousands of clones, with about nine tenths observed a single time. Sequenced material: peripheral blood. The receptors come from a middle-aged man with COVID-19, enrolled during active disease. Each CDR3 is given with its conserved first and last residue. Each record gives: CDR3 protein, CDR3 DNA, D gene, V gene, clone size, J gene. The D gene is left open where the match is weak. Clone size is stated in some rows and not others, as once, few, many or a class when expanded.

CDR3 protein: CASSFLQQETQYF; CDR3 DNA: TGTGCCAGCAGTTTTCTTCAGCAAGAGACCCAGTACTTC; D gene: -; V gene: TRBV12-3/TRBV12-4; clone size: -; J gene: TRBJ2-5
CDR3 protein: CASSGEGRSNTEAFF; CDR3 DNA: TGTGCCAGCAGTGGGGAAGGGAGATCTAACACTGAAGCTTTCTTT; D gene: -; V gene: TRBV2; clone size: -; J gene: TRBJ1-1
CDR3 protein: CASSQDFRGSYEQYF; CDR3 DNA: TGCGCCAGCAGCCAAGATTTCAGGGGTTCCTACGAGCAGTACTTC; D gene: -; V gene: TRBV4-3; clone size: -; J gene: TRBJ2-7
CDR3 protein: CASRAFLQVNYGYTF; CDR3 DNA: TGTGCCAGCAGAGCCTTCTTACAGGTGAACTATGGCTACACCTTC; D gene: -; V gene: TRBV2; clone size: -; J gene: TRBJ1-2
CDR3 protein: CASSRDTDTQYF; CDR3 DNA: TGTGCCAGCAGCCGAGATACAGATACGCAGTATTTT; D gene: -; V gene: TRBV12-3/TRBV12-4; clone size: once; J gene: TRBJ2-3
CDR3 protein: CASSEAKGLGNTIYF; CDR3 DNA: TGTGCCAGCAGTGAAGCCAAGGGGCTAGGAAACACCATATATTTT; D gene: -; V gene: TRBV6-1; clone size: -; J gene: TRBJ1-3
CDR3 protein: CASCLDTGWNQPQHF; CDR3 DNA: TGTGCCAGCTGTCTTGATACAGGGTGGAATCAGCCCCAGCATTTT; D gene: -; V gene: TRBV19; clone size: -; J gene: TRBJ1-5
CDR3 protein: CASSYYRGPNQPQHF; CDR3 DNA: TGTGCCAGCAGCTACTACAGGGGGCCCAATCAGCCCCAGCATTTT; D gene: TRBD1; V gene: TRBV7-6; clone size: -; J gene: TRBJ1-5
CDR3 protein: CASSGWGLAVDTQYF; CDR3 DNA: TGTGCCAGCAGCGGGTGGGGACTAGCGGTAGATACGCAGTATTTT; D gene: TRBD2; V gene: TRBV11-2; clone size: -; J gene: TRBJ2-3
CDR3 protein: CASSYSGTGTNYGYTF; CDR3 DNA: TGTGCCAGCAGTTACTCTGGGACAGGGACAAACTATGGCTACACCTTC; D gene: TRBD1; V gene: TRBV6-5; clone size: -; J gene: TRBJ1-2
CDR3 protein: CASSIALATGELFF; CDR3 DNA: TGTGCCAGTAGTATCGCTCTAGCTACCGGGGAGCTGTTTTTT; D gene: -; V gene: TRBV19; clone size: -; J gene: TRBJ2-2
CDR3 protein: CASSGTAGLADEQYF; CDR3 DNA: TGTGCCAGCAGCGGAACCGCGGGACTAGCGGACGAGCAGTACTTC; D gene: TRBD2; V gene: TRBV9; clone size: -; J gene: TRBJ2-7
CDR3 protein: CSVAQGGNSPLHF; CDR3 DNA: TGCAGCGTTGCCCAGGGAGGTAATTCACCCCTCCACTTT; D gene: -; V gene: TRBV29-1; clone size: -; J gene: TRBJ1-6
CDR3 protein: CATSASGQGYEQYF; CDR3 DNA: TGTGCCACCAGTGCCTCGGGACAGGGCTACGAGCAGTACTTC; D gene: TRBD1; V gene: TRBV24-1; clone size: -; J gene: TRBJ2-7
CDR3 protein: CASSLLRGRTGNTIYF; CDR3 DNA: TGTGCCAGCAGCTTATTAAGGGGGCGGACTGGAAACACCATATATTTT; D gene: TRBD1; V gene: TRBV11-2; clone size: -; J gene: TRBJ1-3
CDR3 protein: CASSLSNRGPYEQYF; CDR3 DNA: TGTGCCAGCAGTTTGTCCAACAGGGGCCCCTACGAGCAGTACTTC; D gene: TRBD1; V gene: TRBV27; clone size: once; J gene: TRBJ2-7
CDR3 protein: CASSTPARGPPPYQETQYF; CDR3 DNA: TGTGCCAGCAGCACCCCCGCCAGGGGTCCTCCCCCTTACCAAGAGACCCAGTACTTC; D gene: -; V gene: TRBV6-2/TRBV6-3; clone size: -; J gene: TRBJ2-5
CDR3 protein: CSALAAYEQYF; CDR3 DNA: TGCAGTGCACTAGCGGCCTACGAGCAGTACTTC; D gene: TRBD2; V gene: TRBV20-1; clone size: -; J gene: TRBJ2-7
CDR3 protein: CASSDGISGNTIYF; CDR3 DNA: TGTGCCAGCAGCGACGGGATCTCTGGTAACACCATATATTTT; D gene: -; V gene: TRBV2; clone size: -; J gene: TRBJ1-3
CDR3 protein: CASTPIGQTSGRDTDTQYF; CDR3 DNA: TGTGCCAGCACCCCCATAGGGCAGACTAGCGGGAGGGACACAGATACGCAGTATTTT; D gene: TRBD2; V gene: TRBV28; clone size: -; J gene: TRBJ2-3
CDR3 protein: CSVVRTRAYTF; CDR3 DNA: TGCAGCGTTGTTAGGACACGCGCCTACACCTTC; D gene: -; V gene: TRBV29-1; clone size: -; J gene: TRBJ1-2
CDR3 protein: CASSYPTSGSDSAYNEQFF; CDR3 DNA: TGTGCCAGCAGTTACCCGACTAGCGGGAGCGACTCAGCCTACAATGAGCAGTTCTTC; D gene: TRBD2; V gene: TRBV6-2/TRBV6-3; clone size: -; J gene: TRBJ2-1
CDR3 protein: CASSEYWSGEQYF; CDR3 DNA: TGTGCCAGCAGTGAATACTGGAGCGGCGAGCAGTACTTC; D gene: -; V gene: TRBV25-1; clone size: -; J gene: TRBJ2-7
CDR3 protein: CASSSSVKRESYEQYF; CDR3 DNA: TGTGCCAGCAGCTCCAGTGTTAAGCGGGAATCCTACGAGCAGTACTTC; D gene: TRBD2; V gene: TRBV7-2; clone size: -; J gene: TRBJ2-7
CDR3 protein: CATSRDSGANTGELFF; CDR3 DNA: TGTGCCACCAGCAGAGATAGCGGCGCGAACACCGGGGAGCTGTTTTTT; D gene: -; V gene: TRBV15; clone size: -; J gene: TRBJ2-2
CDR3 protein: CAISLTGTENSPLHF; CDR3 DNA: TGTGCCATCAGCTTAACCGGGACAGAGAATTCACCCCTCCACTTT; D gene: TRBD1; V gene: TRBV10-3; clone size: -; J gene: TRBJ1-6
CDR3 protein: CATSREEGGTGANVLTF; CDR3 DNA: TGTGCCACCAGCAGAGAAGAGGGAGGGACTGGGGCCAACGTCCTGACTTTC; D gene: TRBD2; V gene: TRBV15; clone size: -; J gene: TRBJ2-6
CDR3 protein: CASRLTGGASYGYTF; CDR3 DNA: TGTGCCAGTAGGCTTACAGGGGGCGCGAGCTATGGCTACACCTTC; D gene: TRBD1; V gene: TRBV19; clone size: -; J gene: TRBJ1-2
CDR3 protein: CASTTVTEAFF; CDR3 DNA: TGTGCCAGCACCACAGTTACTGAAGCTTTCTTT; D gene: -; V gene: TRBV28; clone size: -; J gene: TRBJ1-1
CDR3 protein: CASTPTTGIYEQYF; CDR3 DNA: TGCGCCAGCACCCCAACTACAGGGATCTACGAGCAGTACTTC; D gene: -; V gene: TRBV4-1; clone size: -; J gene: TRBJ2-7
CDR3 protein: CASSPLWIVDRVIDTQYF; CDR3 DNA: TGTGCCAGCAGTCCCCTGTGGATTGTGGACAGGGTGATAGATACGCAGTATTTT; D gene: TRBD1; V gene: TRBV27; clone size: -; J gene: TRBJ2-3
CDR3 protein: CASSPTGAGNTIYF; CDR3 DNA: TGTGCCAGCAGTCCTACAGGGGCTGGAAACACCATATATTTT; D gene: TRBD1; V gene: TRBV6-6; clone size: -; J gene: TRBJ1-3
CDR3 protein: CASSQDRGNYGYTF; CDR3 DNA: TGTGCCAGCAGCCAAGATCGGGGTAACTATGGCTACACCTTC; D gene: -; V gene: TRBV4-2; clone size: -; J gene: TRBJ1-2
CDR3 protein: CASSTGGANSPLHF; CDR3 DNA: TGTGCCAGTAGCACAGGGGGCGCAAATTCACCCCTCCACTTT; D gene: TRBD1; V gene: TRBV19; clone size: -; J gene: TRBJ1-6
CDR3 protein: CASSLGGTGGETQYF; CDR3 DNA: TGTGCCAGCAGCTTGGGGGGGACGGGAGGCGAGACCCAGTACTTC; D gene: TRBD2; V gene: TRBV5-4; clone size: -; J gene: TRBJ2-5
CDR3 protein: CASSEAAGSGGYGYTF; CDR3 DNA: TGTGCCAGCAGTGAAGCTGCCGGGTCCGGAGGCTATGGCTACACCTTC; D gene: -; V gene: TRBV6-1; clone size: -; J gene: TRBJ1-2
CDR3 protein: CASSSPGIETQYF; CDR3 DNA: TGTGCCAGCAGCTCGCCGGGGATAGAGACCCAGTACTTC; D gene: -; V gene: TRBV7-9; clone size: -; J gene: TRBJ2-5
CDR3 protein: CASSLLQGSYGYTF; CDR3 DNA: TGTGCCAGCAGCCTACTACAGGGGAGCTATGGCTACACCTTC; D gene: TRBD1; V gene: TRBV7-8; clone size: -; J gene: TRBJ1-2
CDR3 protein: CASMAGTSGYYNEQFF; CDR3 DNA: TGCGCCAGCATGGCCGGGACTAGCGGGTATTACAATGAGCAGTTCTTC; D gene: TRBD2; V gene: TRBV5-1; clone size: -; J gene: TRBJ2-1
CDR3 protein: CASRQGDEQFF; CDR3 DNA: TGTGCCAGCAGGCAGGGCGATGAGCAGTTCTTC; D gene: -; V gene: TRBV2; clone size: -; J gene: TRBJ2-1